The rows below give T cell receptor beta chains drawn from one sample of a study of shared clonotypes between healthy human individuals. Only in-frame clones appear in the TCRdb table, and some are missing; sequencing was by immunoSEQ multiplex PCR. In the table there are roughly 510,000 clones, over 60% of which are singletons. The material sequenced was PBMCs. All receptors derive from a woman between 40 and 50 years old in good health. Some clones in this sample may be carry-over from other donors' samples. CDR3s include the opening cysteine and the closing phenylalanine or tryptophan. The D gene is left open where the match is weak. A row's size may be missing; if present it is once, few, many or a size class.

TRBD2 | TRBJ2-3 | TRBV15 | - | TGTGCCACCAGCAGAATCCTAGCGGGAAGCACAGATACGCAGTATTTT | CATSRILAGSTDTQYF
TRBD1 | TRBJ2-7 | TRBV9 | - | TGTGCCAGCAGCCCTGGGACAGGGGGCCGCTACGAGCAGTACTTC | CASSPGTGGRYEQYF
TRBD2 | TRBJ2-3 | TRBV6-1 | - | TGTGCCAGCAGTAGACGGACTAGCGGAGATACGCAGTATTTT | CASSRRTSGDTQYF
- | TRBJ1-6 | TRBV28 | - | TGTGCCAGCAGTTTGAACACAGGGTTTAATTCACCCCTCCACTTT | CASSLNTGFNSPLHF
TRBD1 | TRBJ2-3 | TRBV9 | - | TGTGCCAGCAGCGTGGTGACAGGGTCAGATACGCAGTATTTT | CASSVVTGSDTQYF
- | TRBJ2-7 | TRBV27 | once | TGTGCCAGCAGTGGTACAGGATCCTACGAGCAGTACTTC | CASSGTGSYEQYF
- | TRBJ2-5 | TRBV28 | once | TGTGCCAGCAGTTTTAGGGGGGGGTCGGAGACCCAGTACTTC | CASSFRGGSETQYF
TRBD1 | TRBJ2-3 | TRBV19 | - | TGTGCCAGTAGTAATGACGGGACAGGGGGCCGTCGTTGGATAGATACGCAGTATTTT | CASSNDGTGGRRWIDTQYF
TRBD1 | TRBJ1-2 | TRBV5-6 | - | TGTGCCAGCAGCGTGGGACAGGGATCCTATGGCTACACCTTC | CASSVGQGSYGYTF
TRBD1 | TRBJ2-7 | TRBV5-1 | - | TGCGCCAGCAGCTGGACCGGGACAGGGGGGACCTACGAGCAGTACTTC | CASSWTGTGGTYEQYF
TRBD2 | TRBJ2-2 | TRBV2 | - | TGTGCCAGCAGTGGGGGGACTAGCGGGAGGGCCGTCGGGGAGCTGTTTTTT | CASSGGTSGRAVGELFF
- | TRBJ1-6 | TRBV5-6 | many | TGTGCCAGCAGCTTCCAGACAGGCCAAGCGTCACCCCTCCACTTT | CASSFQTGQASPLHF
TRBD1 | TRBJ1-1 | TRBV27 | once | TGTGCCAGCTACACAGGGGGCATGACTGAAGCTTTCTTT | CASYTGGMTEAFF
TRBD2 | TRBJ2-7 | TRBV30 | - | TGTGCCTGGACAGCGGGAGGGGTGGGAGAGCAGTACTTC | CAWTAGGVGEQYF
- | TRBJ2-3 | TRBV7-6 | once | TGTGCCAGCAGCCCATTCCCATCCGATACGCAGTATTTT | CASSPFPSDTQYF